The clone carrying this T cell receptor (beta chain) showed up just a few times. The data were taken from a study of blood T cell repertoires in COVID-19. Clinical history reported by participants formed the basis on which cohorts were assigned. Looked up from germline, CDR1 is MDHEN and CDR2 is SYDVKM. There are 17 residues in the CDR3. With V trimmed by 6 bases and J by 10 bases, 22 bases remained unmatched. Study processing details: Amplifying reference gene primers gave estimates of nucleated cell counts. The method was immunoSEQ multiplex PCR; TCRdb's version includes in-frame clones alone and lacks a portion of them. V and J calls and clone size are copied from that table; D and trimming were computed from the DNA. The repertoire has 250,000 or so clones, 80% to 90% of them found once; the top ten carry more than 3%.

This sequence joins TRBV28 and TRBJ1-1; 8 bases are a match to TRBD1. The TCR sequence derives from a woman in her twenties or thirties who had been exposed to COVID-19. Specimen: PBMCs or T cells enriched from blood (not recorded which). Here the CDR3 reads CASRGNALRTQGVGAFF. The DNA for the CDR3 is TGTGCCAGCAGAGGTAACGCCCTCCGGACACAGGGGGTCGGAGCTTTCTTT.